The TCR beta chain under discussion was sequenced for a study of CD8+ T cells in alopecia areata. Study overall: The SALT score measured affected scalp surface percentage in treated patients. Study findings and constraints: Researchers report lesional scalp, most notably alopecia totalis/universalis, outstripped normal scalp in clonality. Scalp data also include sequences from resident alphabeta T cells of normal skin. Association of baseline CD8+ expansion with response is uncertain owing to one nonresponder.

Stated treatment: oral pan-JAK inhibitor, 5-10 mg twice daily. Investigators isolated RNA and reverse transcribed it into cDNA to act as the sequencing template. Using immunoSEQ multiplex PCR, the repertoire was profiled, and TCRdb retains in-frame clones only, with some absent. The table shows about 160,000 clones, with roughly two thirds occurring only once. The CDR3 is made up of 15 amino acids. The V gene's germline CDR1 is SGHRS and CDR2 YFSETQ. V lost 4 bases and J lost 5; bases outside the gene matches: 10. In the case of this clone: Its antigen is still unknown.

The TCR comes from a human donor with alopecia areata. V is TRBV5-1 and J is TRBJ2-5; the match to TRBD2 covers 8 bases. The sequenced sample was CD4+ T cells sorted from blood, obtained at week 4, from a patient treated with tofacitinib. The CDR3 sequence: CASSLARGARETQYF. The CDR3 nucleotides read TGCGCCAGCAGCCTGGCGCGGGGGGCCCGGGAGACCCAGTACTTC.